The rows below give T cell receptor beta chains drawn from one sample of a study of regulatory T cells in long-lasting Graves disease. TCRdb processed the multiplex PCR reads anew with MiXCR; each CDR3 protein has one entry. The data hold roughly 560,000 distinct CDR3 sequences, with around 15% observed a single time. These same records also appear under a second study, on T cells in Graves' hyperthyroidism and ophthalmopathy.

The starting material was peripheral blood mononuclear cells (PBMCs), obtained at new diagnosis, from a patient treated with antithyroid drugs. The source of these receptors is a woman aged 35-65 years with Graves disease. Each CDR3 is given with its conserved first and last residue. A D gene is named only where the DNA matches it firmly. Clone size is given for some rows only: seen once, a few or many times, or a class if the clone is expanded.

v_call	j_call	clone_size	d_call	cdr3_nt	cdr3_aa
TRBV7-2	TRBJ2-7	many	TRBD1	TGTGCCAGCAGCTTACATCTGGGACAGGGGGCTGTGTACTTC	CASSLHLGQGAVYF
TRBV28	TRBJ1-5	-	-	TGTGCCAGGGATTGGGGGCGAAGGGAAGGGAATCAGCCCCAGCATTTT	CARDWGRREGNQPQHF
TRBV29-1	TRBJ1-1	-	-	TGCAGCGTGCACGGACGGATGAACACTGAAGCTTTCTTT	CSVHGRMNTEAFF
TRBV12-3/TRBV12-4	TRBJ2-1	-	-	TGTGCCAGCTCTCCGACGGCAACTAACTACAATGAGCAGTTCTTC	CASSPTATNYNEQFF
TRBV19	TRBJ1-5	few	TRBD1	TGTGCCAGCCAGGGGGGGGATCTGGGCAATCAGCCCCAGCATTTT	CASQGGDLGNQPQHF
TRBV3-1	TRBJ2-1	-	TRBD1	TGTGCCAGCAGCCACCCCGACAGGGGGAACAATGAGCAGTTCTTC	CASSHPDRGNNEQFF
TRBV11-2	TRBJ1-1	many	TRBD1	TGTGCCAGCAGCCCGGCAGGGGGGTATTCCGAAGCTTTCTTT	CASSPAGGYSEAFF
TRBV9	TRBJ2-2	-	-	TGTGCCAGCCACGATGGGATTGACACCGGGGAGCTGTTTTTT	CASHDGIDTGELFF
TRBV7-6	TRBJ2-3	many	TRBD2	TGTGCCAGCAGCCCGGGGACTAGCGGGGGGCGGGCAGATACGCAGTATTTT	CASSPGTSGGRADTQYF
TRBV30	TRBJ2-3	-	-	TGTGCCTGGAGGGGCGGTTGGACAGATACGCAGTATTTT	CAWRGGWTDTQYF
TRBV27	TRBJ1-6	few	-	TGTGCCAGCAGTTTATCGCCAGGGGCGAATTCACCCCTCCACTTT	CASSLSPGANSPLHF
TRBV28	TRBJ1-3	-	-	TGTGCCAGCAGTTCCCCCCCCTCTGGAAACACCATATATTTT	CASSSPPSGNTIYF
TRBV6-1	TRBJ1-3	few	TRBD1	TGTGCCAGCAAGTTGGGGGCAGGGGGAGGAAACACCATATATTTT	CASKLGAGGGNTIYF
TRBV14	TRBJ1-4	-	TRBD1	TGTGCCAGCAGCCCACAGGGGGCTAGAGAAAAACTGTTTTTT	CASSPQGAREKLFF
TRBV7-3	TRBJ2-2	few	TRBD2	TGTGCCAGCAGCTTATCGCGGGGGGGCGCGAACACCGGGGAGCTGTTTTTT	CASSLSRGGANTGELFF
TRBV11-2	TRBJ2-7	-	-	TGTGCCAGCAACCAGATGGGGGTTCCGAGGGAGTACTTC	CASNQMGVPREYF
TRBV5-1	TRBJ1-1	-	-	TGCGCCAGCGCCGCTTGGGGGGTGACTGAAGCTTTCTTT	CASAAWGVTEAFF
TRBV5-4	TRBJ1-4	-	-	TGTGCCAGCAGCTTGGGCCGGGGCCCAGAAAAACTGTTTTTT	CASSLGRGPEKLFF
TRBV30	TRBJ2-5	-	TRBD2	TGTGCCTGGAGTAGAGGGGCCAGCGGGGGGGTGTACCAAGAGACCCAGTACTTC	CAWSRGASGGVYQETQYF
TRBV2	TRBJ2-2	many	TRBD2	TGTGCCAGCAGGGGACTAGCGGAGAACACCGGGGAGCTGTTTTTT	CASRGLAENTGELFF
TRBV20-1	TRBJ2-5	-	-	TGCAGTGCTAGCGTAGGGGGTCAAGAGACCCAGTACTTC	CSASVGGQETQYF
TRBV10-2	TRBJ1-2	many	-	TGCGCCAGCAGTGTTCAGGTCAATGGAGGCTACACCTTC	CASSVQVNGGYTF
TRBV28	TRBJ2-7	many	-	TGTGCCAGCAGTTCCCTCAGAGGGGGGCAGTACTTC	CASSSLRGGQYF
TRBV6-5	TRBJ2-2	few	-	TGTGCCAGCAGTTACGGCCAGGGGGGCACCGGGGAGCTGTTTTTT	CASSYGQGGTGELFF
TRBV28	TRBJ1-5	few	-	TGTGCCAGCAGTTTATTGGACAATCAGCCCCAGCATTTT	CASSLLDNQPQHF
TRBV2	TRBJ1-1	many	TRBD1	TGTGCCAGCAGGCGGGACAGGAACACTGAAGCTTTCTTT	CASRRDRNTEAFF
TRBV7-9	TRBJ2-1	-	-	TGTGCCAGCTTCAGTGTTAATTCCTACAATGAGCAGTTCTTC	CASFSVNSYNEQFF
TRBV27	TRBJ1-2	few	-	TGTGCCAGCAGTTTATCGGCGGACCGCTTCGGTGGCTACACCTTC	CASSLSADRFGGYTF
TRBV12-3/TRBV12-4	TRBJ1-4	-	-	TGTGCCAGCAGTTTCCCGAATAATGAAAAACTGTTTTTT	CASSFPNNEKLFF
TRBV11-2	TRBJ2-3	many	-	TGTGCCAGCAGCTCCGTCAGGGGTGGCACAGATACGCAGTATTTT	CASSSVRGGTDTQYF
TRBV28	TRBJ1-1	once	TRBD1	TGTGCCAGCAGTGCCGGACAGGGAGATGTTCCTGAAGCTTTCTTT	CASSAGQGDVPEAFF
TRBV2	TRBJ1-2	many	TRBD1	TGTGCCAGCGGTCGGGACAGCAACTATGGCTACACCTTC	CASGRDSNYGYTF
TRBV11-2	TRBJ2-1	many	-	TGTGCCAGCAGCCAAACATACGAGCAGTTCTTC	CASSQTYEQFF
TRBV11-3	TRBJ1-4	many	-	TGTGCCAGCAGCCCACGTTCAGGGGAGGGAGAAAAACTGTTTTTT	CASSPRSGEGEKLFF
TRBV27	TRBJ2-2	few	-	TGTGCCAGCAGCTCCGGACACCACACCGGGGAGCTGTTTTTT	CASSSGHHTGELFF
TRBV2	TRBJ2-4	many	-	TGTGCCAGCATTGAGGAGGGGCCCCACATTCTCTTTCGAGCCAAAAACATTCAGTACTTC	CASIEEGPHILFRAKNIQYF
TRBV5-4	TRBJ2-1	few	TRBD2	TGTGCCAGCAGCTTATTTGTCCACGGCGGGGGGGCTCGGTTCTTC	CASSLFVHGGGARFF
TRBV12-3/TRBV12-4	TRBJ2-2	-	TRBD2	TGTGCCAGCAGTCCCCGGGGGCTAGCGGGGGGGTACGGGGAGCTGTTTTTT	CASSPRGLAGGYGELFF
TRBV10-3	TRBJ2-5	-	TRBD2	TGTGCCATCAGTGAGTCGGGAGGGATTAAAGAGACCCAGTACTTC	CAISESGGIKETQYF
TRBV3-1	TRBJ2-7	-	-	TGTGCCGGCAGCCAAAGTCACGAGCAGTACTTC	CAGSQSHEQYF
TRBV12-3/TRBV12-4	TRBJ1-1	many	-	TGTGCCAGCAGTTTGTCGTACACTGAAGCTTTCTTT	CASSLSYTEAFF
TRBV7-8	TRBJ1-4	many	-	TGTGCCAGCAGCCCCGACACCGGGTCTTTGCATGAAAAACTGTTTTTT	CASSPDTGSLHEKLFF
TRBV7-2	TRBJ1-4	few	-	TGTGCCAGCAGCTTAGACCCCGAAAGAAAACTGTTTTTT	CASSLDPERKLFF
TRBV7-2	TRBJ2-5	many	TRBD1	TGTGCCAGCAGCTTAGGGGACCGACAGGGATCAGAGACCCAGTACTTC	CASSLGDRQGSETQYF
TRBV6-1	TRBJ2-7	-	-	TGTGCCAGCAAGGACTCCTACGAGCAGTACTTC	CASKDSYEQYF
TRBV5-1	TRBJ1-2	-	-	TGCGCCAGCGGACCTCAGGAAAACTATGGCTACACCTTC	CASGPQENYGYTF
TRBV2	TRBJ1-6	many	-	TGTGCCAGCAGTGAAGCGCTTATGGGGAGCTCCTATAATTCACCCCTCCACTTT	CASSEALMGSSYNSPLHF
TRBV28	TRBJ2-7	many	TRBD2	TGTGCCAGCAGTTTTCGTAAGCGGGGGGTCGAGCAGTACTTC	CASSFRKRGVEQYF
TRBV20-1	TRBJ2-7	few	-	TGCAGTGCCCCCACCTCGGGGGAGCAGTACTTC	CSAPTSGEQYF
TRBV5-1	TRBJ2-3	many	-	TGCGCCAGCAGCTTGGCCGAAAGGACGGACACAGATACGCAGTATTTT	CASSLAERTDTDTQYF
TRBV2	TRBJ1-2	many	-	TGTGCCAGCAGTGCATGGGGGGGCTACACCTTC	CASSAWGGYTF
TRBV12-3/TRBV12-4	TRBJ1-5	many	TRBD1	TGTGCCAGCAGACCCGGGACAGGGGTCCAGCCCCAGCATTTT	CASRPGTGVQPQHF
TRBV4-1	TRBJ2-7	many	TRBD1	TGCGCCAGCAGCCTAATAGGGACAGGAGCCTACGAGCAGTACTTC	CASSLIGTGAYEQYF
TRBV2	TRBJ1-3	-	-	TGTGCCAGCACCCGAACGGGGGCCTCTGGAAACACCATATATTTT	CASTRTGASGNTIYF
TRBV30	TRBJ2-7	many	TRBD1	TGTGCCTGGAGCGGAGGGACAGGGAGACTAAGGGAGCAGTACTTC	CAWSGGTGRLREQYF
TRBV18	TRBJ2-7	many	-	TGTGCCAGCTCACCGATGCCCTACGAGCAGTACTTC	CASSPMPYEQYF
TRBV2	TRBJ2-3	many	-	TGTGCCAGCAGTGAGTTTGGCCCGCTGTCGGCAGATACGCAGTATTTT	CASSEFGPLSADTQYF
TRBV6-2/TRBV6-3	TRBJ2-7	many	TRBD2	TGTGCCAGCAGTTACTCGATTGAGACTAGCGGACCCTACGAGCAGTACTTC	CASSYSIETSGPYEQYF